The rows below give T cell receptor beta chains drawn from one sample of a study of sequential checkpoint blockade in melanoma. Assay: immunoSEQ multiplex PCR; the TCRdb copy retains only in-frame clones and omits some. The data hold 15,000 to 20,000 clones, with 65% to 75% observed a single time. The specimen comprised tumor tissue (inferred from file names), sampled from a patient given nivolumab and ipilimumab in sequence. Source of these receptors: a human donor with melanoma. CDR3s include the opening cysteine and the closing phenylalanine or tryptophan. D genes are given only for firm matches. Clone size is given for some rows only: seen once, a few or many times, or a class if the clone is expanded.

TRBV19	-	TRBJ1-1	-	CASSIGPGQNTEAFF	TGTGCCAGTAGTATAGGTCCAGGCCAGAACACTGAAGCTTTCTTT
TRBV18	-	TRBJ2-2	-	CASSPWQSETGELFF	TGTGCCAGCTCACCGTGGCAGTCAGAAACCGGGGAGCTGTTTTTT
TRBV30	TRBD2	TRBJ2-1	-	CAWKVAGVTNEQFF	TGTGCCTGGAAGGTAGCGGGAGTTACGAATGAGCAGTTCTTC
TRBV6-8	-	TRBJ1-1	few	CAIKERLNTEAFF	TGTGCCATAAAGGAGCGCCTGAACACTGAAGCTTTCTTT
TRBV12-1	-	TRBJ1-6	-	CASSLGTAYNSPLHF	TGTGCCAGCAGCCTGGGGACAGCCTATAATTCACCCCTCCACTTT
TRBV5-1	TRBD2	TRBJ2-1	once	CASSLTIAGVSNEQFF	TGCGCCAGCAGCTTGACTATAGCGGGGGTTAGCAATGAGCAGTTCTTC
TRBV28	TRBD2	TRBJ2-2	-	CASQPAGGRGGELFF	TGTGCCAGCCAACCCGCGGGGGGGCGGGGCGGGGAGCTGTTTTTT
TRBV19	-	TRBJ2-3	-	CASSIRGIDTQYF	TGTGCCAGTAGTATTCGGGGAATAGATACGCAGTATTTT
TRBV6-8	TRBD2	TRBJ2-1	medium-sized	CASSYGGRTYNEQFF	TGTGCCAGCAGTTACGGCGGGAGGACTTACAATGAGCAGTTCTTC
TRBV19	-	TRBJ1-4	-	CASSPGGAREKLFF	TGTGCCAGTAGCCCGGGGGGGGCTCGGGAAAAACTGTTTTTT